A selection of T cell receptor beta chains follows, all from one sample in a study of CD8 T cells in Susac syndrome. One entry per CDR3 protein, called by TCRdb with MiXCR from the immunoSEQ multiplex PCR reads. This sample has 40,000 to 55,000 distinct CDR3 sequences, with 80% to 95% found just once. The material sequenced was CD8+ T cells from PBMCs. These receptors all come from a human donor in good health. The CDR3 runs from the conserved cysteine through the conserved F or W. Fields, in order: J gene, D gene, V gene, clone size, CDR3 protein, CDR3 DNA. A D gene is named only where the DNA matches it firmly. Some rows mark clone size as missing; the rest say once, few, many or name a class of expanded clone.

j_call: TRBJ1-4; d_call: -; v_call: TRBV19; clone_size: -; cdr3_aa: CASSIPWTRGSEKLFF; cdr3_nt: TGTGCCAGTAGTATACCCTGGACAAGGGGGAGCGAAAAACTGTTTTTT
j_call: TRBJ2-1; d_call: -; v_call: TRBV15; clone_size: -; cdr3_aa: CATSRRTLPQGNEQFF; cdr3_nt: TGTGCCACCAGCAGACGGACTCTCCCCCAGGGGAATGAGCAGTTCTTC
j_call: TRBJ1-1; d_call: -; v_call: TRBV12-3/TRBV12-4; clone_size: -; cdr3_aa: CASSFGRLNTEAFF; cdr3_nt: TGTGCCAGCAGTTTTGGACGCTTGAACACTGAAGCTTTCTTT
j_call: TRBJ2-7; d_call: -; v_call: TRBV25-1; clone_size: -; cdr3_aa: CASTEGNSYEQYF; cdr3_nt: TGTGCCAGCACCGAGGGGAACTCCTACGAGCAGTACTTC
j_call: TRBJ1-1; d_call: -; v_call: TRBV19; clone_size: -; cdr3_aa: CASRGDMNTEAFF; cdr3_nt: TGTGCCAGTAGAGGGGACATGAACACTGAAGCTTTCTTT
j_call: TRBJ2-3; d_call: -; v_call: TRBV2; clone_size: -; cdr3_aa: CASGAIDFTDTQYF; cdr3_nt: TGTGCCAGCGGGGCGATAGATTTCACAGATACGCAGTATTTT
j_call: TRBJ2-7; d_call: -; v_call: TRBV29-1; clone_size: -; cdr3_aa: CSAEAGQTSYEQYF; cdr3_nt: TGCAGCGCTGAGGCGGGACAGACCTCCTACGAGCAGTACTTC
j_call: TRBJ1-1; d_call: -; v_call: TRBV12-3/TRBV12-4; clone_size: -; cdr3_aa: CASSAGLGNTEAFF; cdr3_nt: TGTGCCAGCAGTGCGGGACTAGGGAACACTGAAGCTTTCTTT
j_call: TRBJ2-5; d_call: TRBD2; v_call: TRBV9; clone_size: -; cdr3_aa: CASSAGGLAGGETQYF; cdr3_nt: TGTGCCAGCAGCGCCGGGGGACTAGCGGGAGGAGAGACCCAGTACTTC
j_call: TRBJ2-6; d_call: -; v_call: TRBV3-1; clone_size: once; cdr3_aa: CASSQGQVSSGANVLTF; cdr3_nt: TGTGCCAGCAGCCAAGGACAGGTTTCCTCTGGGGCCAACGTCCTGACTTTC
j_call: TRBJ2-7; d_call: -; v_call: TRBV5-1; clone_size: -; cdr3_aa: CASSFAAGAYEQYF; cdr3_nt: TGCGCCAGCAGTTTCGCCGCCGGGGCCTACGAGCAGTACTTC
j_call: TRBJ2-7; d_call: TRBD2; v_call: TRBV7-9; clone_size: -; cdr3_aa: CASSHIDGRGDEQYF; cdr3_nt: TGTGCCAGCAGCCACATTGACGGGAGGGGAGACGAGCAGTACTTC
j_call: TRBJ2-5; d_call: -; v_call: TRBV7-8; clone_size: -; cdr3_aa: CASPGGSGETQYF; cdr3_nt: TGTGCCAGTCCCGGTGGGAGCGGGGAGACCCAGTACTTC
j_call: TRBJ2-5; d_call: -; v_call: TRBV7-8; clone_size: -; cdr3_aa: CASSLMGQGGRETQYF; cdr3_nt: TGTGCCAGCAGCTTAATGGGCCAGGGGGGCAGGGAGACCCAGTACTTC
j_call: TRBJ2-2; d_call: -; v_call: TRBV15; clone_size: -; cdr3_aa: CATSQTGDTGELFF; cdr3_nt: TGTGCCACCAGCCAAACGGGAGACACCGGGGAGCTGTTTTTT
j_call: TRBJ2-5; d_call: -; v_call: TRBV3-1; clone_size: -; cdr3_aa: CASSQSRDSQETQYF; cdr3_nt: TGTGCCAGCAGCCAATCCCGGGACTCGCAGGAGACCCAGTACTTC
j_call: TRBJ2-4; d_call: -; v_call: TRBV7-9; clone_size: -; cdr3_aa: CASSLGGGFGENIQYF; cdr3_nt: TGTGCCAGCAGCTTAGGTGGGGGTTTTGGGGAAAACATTCAGTACTTC
j_call: TRBJ2-7; d_call: TRBD2; v_call: TRBV19; clone_size: -; cdr3_aa: CACGTSGEQYF; cdr3_nt: TGTGCCTGCGGGACTAGCGGCGAGCAGTACTTC
j_call: TRBJ2-1; d_call: -; v_call: TRBV20-1; clone_size: -; cdr3_aa: CSAREVGSRDEQFF; cdr3_nt: TGCAGTGCTAGGGAAGTGGGTTCTAGGGATGAGCAGTTCTTC
j_call: TRBJ2-2; d_call: TRBD2; v_call: TRBV5-6; clone_size: -; cdr3_aa: CASSLASLAGGDGELFF; cdr3_nt: TGTGCCAGCAGCTTGGCGTCACTAGCGGGAGGAGACGGGGAGCTGTTTTTT
j_call: TRBJ2-7; d_call: -; v_call: TRBV7-8; clone_size: -; cdr3_aa: CASPGPFFEQYF; cdr3_nt: TGTGCCAGCCCCGGCCCCTTTTTCGAGCAGTACTTC
j_call: TRBJ2-3; d_call: TRBD2; v_call: TRBV6-1; clone_size: once; cdr3_aa: CASSGLAALDTQYF; cdr3_nt: TGTGCCAGCAGTGGCCTAGCGGCTTTAGATACGCAGTATTTT
j_call: TRBJ1-2; d_call: -; v_call: TRBV21-1; clone_size: -; cdr3_aa: CAITLYGYTF; cdr3_nt: TGTGCCATTACGCTCTATGGCTACACCTTC
j_call: TRBJ2-1; d_call: TRBD2; v_call: TRBV12-3/TRBV12-4; clone_size: once; cdr3_aa: CASSLLTSGSWNEQFF; cdr3_nt: TGTGCCAGCAGTCTCCTGACTAGCGGGAGTTGGAATGAGCAGTTCTTC
j_call: TRBJ2-1; d_call: -; v_call: TRBV13; clone_size: -; cdr3_aa: CASCLRGTADNEQFF; cdr3_nt: TGTGCCAGCTGCCTGCGAGGGACGGCTGACAATGAGCAGTTCTTC
j_call: TRBJ1-1; d_call: -; v_call: TRBV30; clone_size: once; cdr3_aa: CAWSVGVGNTEAFF; cdr3_nt: TGTGCCTGGAGTGTGGGGGTCGGAAACACTGAAGCTTTCTTT
j_call: TRBJ2-3; d_call: -; v_call: TRBV20-1; clone_size: -; cdr3_aa: CSARGRWGEATDTQYF; cdr3_nt: TGCAGTGCTAGAGGTCGCTGGGGAGAGGCCACAGATACGCAGTATTTT
j_call: TRBJ2-2; d_call: -; v_call: TRBV20-1; clone_size: -; cdr3_aa: CSARGVQNTGELFF; cdr3_nt: TGCAGTGCTAGAGGGGTCCAGAACACCGGGGAGCTGTTTTTT
j_call: TRBJ2-7; d_call: -; v_call: TRBV19; clone_size: -; cdr3_aa: CASSSDGTYEQYF; cdr3_nt: TGTGCCAGTAGTTCAGACGGGACCTACGAGCAGTACTTC
j_call: TRBJ1-2; d_call: TRBD1; v_call: TRBV4-1; clone_size: -; cdr3_aa: CASSHNTGAGYTF; cdr3_nt: TGCGCCAGCAGCCACAACACAGGGGCTGGCTACACCTTC
j_call: TRBJ2-1; d_call: -; v_call: TRBV7-9; clone_size: once; cdr3_aa: CASSLGSSSPYNEQFF; cdr3_nt: TGTGCCAGCAGCTTAGGCTCGTCCAGCCCTTACAATGAGCAGTTCTTC